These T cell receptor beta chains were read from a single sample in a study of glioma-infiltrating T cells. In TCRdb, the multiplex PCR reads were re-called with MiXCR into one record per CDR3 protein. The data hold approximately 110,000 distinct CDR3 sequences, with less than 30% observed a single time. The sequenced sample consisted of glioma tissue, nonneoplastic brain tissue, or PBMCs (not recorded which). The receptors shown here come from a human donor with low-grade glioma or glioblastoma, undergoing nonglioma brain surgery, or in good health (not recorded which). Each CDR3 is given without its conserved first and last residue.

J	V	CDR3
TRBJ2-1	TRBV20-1	SVEGQNNEQF
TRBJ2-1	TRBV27	ASSLFGRAGNNEQF
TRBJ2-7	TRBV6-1	ASSPDNYEQY
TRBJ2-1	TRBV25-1	ASSELSLAGGGEQF
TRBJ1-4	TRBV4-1	ASSQQGFGEKLF
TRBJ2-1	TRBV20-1	SASPKIPSSYNKQF
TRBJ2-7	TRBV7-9	ASTILQGDEQY
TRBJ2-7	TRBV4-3	ARSQDKNAGASYEQY
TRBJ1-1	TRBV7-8	ASSLAPGEGTEAF
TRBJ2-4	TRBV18	ASSPPLAGGVAKNIQY
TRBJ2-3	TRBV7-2	ASSRGASTDTQY
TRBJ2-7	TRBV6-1	ASRGGDGYEQY
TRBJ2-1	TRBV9	ASSVAPGQGLVGNEQS
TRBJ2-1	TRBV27	ASSLLTDRDSYNEQF
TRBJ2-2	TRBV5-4	ASSQWTGELF
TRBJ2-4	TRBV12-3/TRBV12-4	ASSLGTLNIQY
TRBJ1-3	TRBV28	ASTRRGLSSGNTIY